The clone carrying this T cell receptor (beta chain) was detected ten times or more. This sample was taken from a study of low-dose radiotherapy and immunotherapy resistance in tumors. Study information: Treatment consisted of nivolumab 240 mg every two weeks and ipilimumab 1 mg/kg every six weeks, given intravenously to patients. Patients received cyclophosphamide 200 mg/m2 intravenously every two weeks, the day before radiation-immunotherapy. Aspirin 300 mg, taken orally and daily, was given to patients for four cycles from cycle 1 day 1.

Indicated time point: after trial treatment. Treatment specified: LDRT plus nivolumab, ipilimumab, low-dose cyclophosphamide and aspirin (RACIN trial). Every donor was treated with nivolumab, ipilimumab, aspirin, low-dose cyclophosphamide and also low-dose radiotherapy. Priming of first-strand cDNA relied on TRAV- and TRBV-specific primers (covering alpha and beta chains). TCR amplification ran roughly 21 PCR cycles using constant-region and V-primer adapter primers. TCRdb re-analysed the reads in MiXCR, keeping a single row per CDR3 protein. The sample holds about 97,000 distinct CDR3 sequences, less than 25% seen once. CDR3 length: 13 amino acids. From germline, CDR1 is SGHRS and CDR2 YFSETQ. The trim removed 6 bases at V and 5 bases at J, leaving 8 bases unmatched.

The receptor was derived from a male donor with prostate cancer. The sample in question was PBMCs, obtained after low-dose radiotherapy plus immunotherapy. The gene calls are TRBV5-1 and TRBJ2-7; 7 bases map to TRBD1. CDR3 sequence (DNA): TGCGCCAGCACCCATACAGGGGCCAACGAGCAGTACTTC. Protein: CASTHTGANEQYF.